This TCR beta chain was obtained from a study of CXCR3 chemokines and chemotherapy response in bladder cancer. This CDR3 spans 14 amino acids. In germline, CDR1 is SEHNR, CDR2 FQNEAQ (reference sequence). Turning to this clonotype: Its ends do not fully match the called genes, so a read error is possible.

Using its own MiXCR run on the PCR reads, TCRdb lists one record per CDR3 protein. The repertoire holds about 2,000 distinct CDR3 sequences, with over 15% as singletons. The chain uses TRBV7-9 and TRBJ2-7; a possible D gene is TRBD1 (5 bases). This material was acquired from a patient whose treatment included neoadjuvant chemotherapy. This receptor was obtained from a human donor with bladder cancer that responded to neoadjuvant chemotherapy. The CDR3: CASSLGRSTYKQYF. The CDR3 region has the DNA TGTGCCAGCAGCTTGGGGCGGTCCACCTACAAGCAGTACTTC.